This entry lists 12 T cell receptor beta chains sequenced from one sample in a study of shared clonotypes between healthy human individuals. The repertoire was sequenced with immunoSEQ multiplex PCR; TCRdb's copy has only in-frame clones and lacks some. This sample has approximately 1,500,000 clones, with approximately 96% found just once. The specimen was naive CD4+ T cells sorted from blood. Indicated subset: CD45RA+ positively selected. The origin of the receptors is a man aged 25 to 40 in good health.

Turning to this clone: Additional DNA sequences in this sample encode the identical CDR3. The CDR3 reads CASSPGTASNQPQHF. The CDR3 region has the DNA TGTGCCAGCTCACCTGGGACAGCCAGCAATCAGCCCCAGCATTTT. The chain combines TRBV18 with TRBJ1-5, with 7 bases lining up with TRBD1. Germline trimming cut 3 bases from V and 1 base from J; bases unmatched to any gene: 3. This CDR3 has 15 residues. Germline CDR1 reads KGHSH; CDR2 reads LQKENI.

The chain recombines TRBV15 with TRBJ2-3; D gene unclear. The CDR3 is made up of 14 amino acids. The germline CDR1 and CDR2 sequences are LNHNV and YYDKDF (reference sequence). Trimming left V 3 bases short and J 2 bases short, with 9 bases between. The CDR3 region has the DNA TGTGCCACCAGCAGGACACCGCACACAGATACGCAGTATTTT. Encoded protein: CATSRTPHTDTQYF.

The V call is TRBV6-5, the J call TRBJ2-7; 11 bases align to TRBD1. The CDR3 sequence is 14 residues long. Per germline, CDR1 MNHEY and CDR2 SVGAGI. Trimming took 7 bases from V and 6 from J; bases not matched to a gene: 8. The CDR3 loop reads CASTAGQGVSEQYF. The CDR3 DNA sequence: TGTGCCAGCACCGCGGGACAGGGGGTCAGCGAGCAGTACTTC.

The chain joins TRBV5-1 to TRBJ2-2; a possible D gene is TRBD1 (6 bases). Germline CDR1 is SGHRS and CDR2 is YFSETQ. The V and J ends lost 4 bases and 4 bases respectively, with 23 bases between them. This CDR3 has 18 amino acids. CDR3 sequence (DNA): TGCGCCAGCAGCCCAACGTGGACAGATACCATTGGCACCGGGGAGCTGTTTTTT. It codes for CASSPTWTDTIGTGELFF.

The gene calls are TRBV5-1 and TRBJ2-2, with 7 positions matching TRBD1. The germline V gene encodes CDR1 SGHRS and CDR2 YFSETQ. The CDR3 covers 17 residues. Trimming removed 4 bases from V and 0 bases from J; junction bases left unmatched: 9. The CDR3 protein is CASSLGPGQSNTGELFF. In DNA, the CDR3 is TGCGCCAGCAGCCTCGGACCGGGACAGTCGAACACCGGGGAGCTGTTTTTT.

CDR3 nucleotide sequence: TGTGCCAGCAGCGTCCTAGCGGCGTCCACCGGGGAGCTGTTTTTT. Its translation: CASSVLAASTGELFF. The rearrangement links TRBV9 to TRBJ2-2, with TRBD2 identical over 7 bases. CDR1 and CDR2 (germline): SGDLS, YYNGEE. The V gene end was trimmed by 2 bases and the J gene end by 4 bases; junction bases not matched to a gene: 5. This CDR3 is 15 amino acids long.

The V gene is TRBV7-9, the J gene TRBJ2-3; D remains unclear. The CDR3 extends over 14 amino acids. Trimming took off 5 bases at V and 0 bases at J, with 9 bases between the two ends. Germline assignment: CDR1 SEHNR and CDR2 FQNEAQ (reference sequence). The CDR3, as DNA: TGTGCCAGCAGCCTAGACGGGAGCACAGATACGCAGTATTTT. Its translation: CASSLDGSTDTQYF.

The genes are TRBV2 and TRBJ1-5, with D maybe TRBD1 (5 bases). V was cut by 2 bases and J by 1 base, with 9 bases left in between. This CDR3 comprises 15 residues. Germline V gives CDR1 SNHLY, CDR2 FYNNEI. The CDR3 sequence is CASSERQISNQPQHF. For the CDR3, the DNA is TGTGCCAGCAGTGAACGACAGATAAGCAATCAGCCCCAGCATTTT.

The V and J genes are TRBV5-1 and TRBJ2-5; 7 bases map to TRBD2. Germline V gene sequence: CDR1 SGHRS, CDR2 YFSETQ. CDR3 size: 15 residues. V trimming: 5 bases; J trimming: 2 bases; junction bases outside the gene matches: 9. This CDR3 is CASRGTGREQETQYF. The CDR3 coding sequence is TGCGCCAGCAGGGGGACGGGGCGGGAGCAAGAGACCCAGTACTTC.

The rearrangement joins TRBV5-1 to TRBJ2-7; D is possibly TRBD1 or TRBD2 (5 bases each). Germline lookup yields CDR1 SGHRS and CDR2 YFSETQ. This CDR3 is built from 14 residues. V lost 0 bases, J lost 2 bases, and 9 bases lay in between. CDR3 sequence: CASSLDWGTYEQYF. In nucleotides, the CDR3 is TGCGCCAGCAGCTTGGACTGGGGGACCTACGAGCAGTACTTC.

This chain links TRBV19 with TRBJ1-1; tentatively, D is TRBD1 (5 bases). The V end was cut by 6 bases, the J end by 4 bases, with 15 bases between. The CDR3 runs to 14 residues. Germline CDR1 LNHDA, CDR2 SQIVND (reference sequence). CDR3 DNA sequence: TGTGCCAGTAGATTTCAGGGAGATGGCACTGAAGCTTTCTTT. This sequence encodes CASRFQGDGTEAFF.

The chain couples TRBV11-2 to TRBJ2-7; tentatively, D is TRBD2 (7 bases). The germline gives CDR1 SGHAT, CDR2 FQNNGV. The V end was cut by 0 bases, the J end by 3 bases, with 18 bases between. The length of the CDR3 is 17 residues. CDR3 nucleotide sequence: TGTGCCAGCAGCTTAGAGGCCGGGGGGCGGGTAGGCTACGAGCAGTACTTC. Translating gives CASSLEAGGRVGYEQYF.